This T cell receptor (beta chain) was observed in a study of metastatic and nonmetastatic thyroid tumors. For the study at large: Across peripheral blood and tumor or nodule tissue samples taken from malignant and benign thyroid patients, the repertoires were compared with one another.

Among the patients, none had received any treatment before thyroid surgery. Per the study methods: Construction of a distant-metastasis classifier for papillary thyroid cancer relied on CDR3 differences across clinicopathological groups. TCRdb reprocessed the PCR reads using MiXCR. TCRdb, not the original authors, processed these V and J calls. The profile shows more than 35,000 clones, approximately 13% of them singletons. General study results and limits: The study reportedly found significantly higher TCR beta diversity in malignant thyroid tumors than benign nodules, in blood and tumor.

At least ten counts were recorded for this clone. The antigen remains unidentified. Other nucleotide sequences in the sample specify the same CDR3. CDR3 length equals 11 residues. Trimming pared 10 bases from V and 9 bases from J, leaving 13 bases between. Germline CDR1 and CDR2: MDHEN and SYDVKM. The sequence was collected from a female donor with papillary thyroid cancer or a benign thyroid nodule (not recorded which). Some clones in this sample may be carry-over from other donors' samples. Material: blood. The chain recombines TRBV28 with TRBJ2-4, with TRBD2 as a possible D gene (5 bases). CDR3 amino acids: CATEAAGIQYF. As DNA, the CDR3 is TGTGCCACCGAAGCGGCCGGCATTCAGTACTTC.